This T cell receptor beta chain stems from a study of cytomegalovirus exposure and HLA in healthy donors. Germline lookup yields CDR1 ENHRY and CDR2 SYGVKD. The CDR3 totals 16 residues. Germline trimming cut 3 bases from V and 6 bases from J; bases unmatched to any gene: 12. Points from the study as a whole: For most TCR beta V segments, an earlier analysis put the productive rate at about 87% or about 30% of the time. CMV serostatus was the sole immune exposure data available.

As concerns this clone: No antigen is known for it.

Amplification used 60 Vbeta primers and 13 Jbeta primers. The data were produced by immunoSEQ multiplex PCR, yet TCRdb's version contains in-frame clones alone and is incomplete. The sample lists 150,000 to 200,000 clones, about 81% occurring once. The sample consisted of PBMCs. The chain uses TRBV10-3 and TRBJ1-2; 8 bases fit TRBD1. This clonotype was sampled from a girl under 18 in good health and CMV-seropositive. The CDR3 DNA is TGTGCCATCAGTGATGCGGAACAGGGGGAATCGGATGGCTACACCTTC. Protein: CAISDAEQGESDGYTF.